The T cell receptor (beta chain) under discussion was sequenced for a study of cytomegalovirus exposure and HLA in healthy donors. Both 60 Vbeta primers and 13 Jbeta primers went into the PCR. Some clones are missing from TCRdb's copy, which holds only in-frame ones; the method was immunoSEQ multiplex PCR. Among under 200,000 clones listed, 70% to 80% were seen once. On this clone itself: Its antigen is unidentified. The junction and the germline gene differ at one end; a read error may be behind it.

Whole-study findings and limits: Researchers counted approximately 160 TCR beta chains as cytomegalovirus-associated. Most sequenced TCRs were rare (though some public TCRs occurred in many donors).

The origin of this receptor is a woman in her fifties or sixties in good health and CMV-seronegative. The material sequenced was PBMCs.

CDR3: CATSGDREQFF. The DNA of the CDR3 is TGTGCCACCAGCGGAGACAGGGAGCAGTTCTTC. This chain uses TRBV15 with TRBJ2-1; D is perhaps TRBD1 (6 bases). Germline CDR1 and CDR2: LNHNV and YYDKDF (reference sequence). This CDR3 region has 11 residues. Supplemented by reference TRBV15 and TRBJ2-1, the full variable domain reads DAMVIQNPRYQVTQFGKPVTLSCSQTLNHNVMYWYQQKSSQAPKLLFHYYDKDFNNEADTPDNFQSRRPNTSFCFLDIRSPGLGDTAMYLCATSGDREQFFGPGTRLTVL.